Described below is a single TCR beta chain sequence and its context. Its antigen is currently unknown. A UMI-containing oligonucleotide was joined by 3' ligation to the TCR cDNA template. Input was roughly 1 to 1,100 ng of DNase-treated total RNA without cell sorting. The data originate from a study of naive and memory T cell subsets. Study-level findings and limits: Potentially, T cell activation and differentiation skew this RNA-based measurement.

Germline V CDR1 and CDR2: SGHAT, FQDESV (reference sequence). The V end was cut by 3 bases, the J end by 3 bases, with 12 bases between. The CDR3 extends over 14 amino acids. Amplification of ligated cDNA took four PCR rounds with SP2 and nested alpha and beta constant primers. Reverse transcription of blood and skin TCR RNA was primed at alpha and beta constant regions. TCRdb used MiXCR to reprocess the 5' RACE reads, holding one entry per CDR3 protein. The repertoire includes approximately 49,000 distinct CDR3 sequences, approximately 4.5% of them detected once, and around 0.84% sits in the top ten.

The chain is built from TRBV11-1 and TRBJ2-7; TRBD2 might be the D (5 bases). This clonotype originated in a female donor in good health. The DNA of the CDR3 is TGTGCCAGCAGCTTGCGAGGGAGCCACTACGAGCAGTACTTC. Translation: CASSLRGSHYEQYF.